The clone carrying this T cell receptor beta chain was counted only a few times. Its cognate antigen is unknown. This sample is drawn from a study of T-cell reconstitution after alpha-beta-depleted transplantation in children. Points from the study as a whole: Several hundred expanded graft clones reportedly supplied alpha-beta T cells about two months after transplant. Newly produced T cells mostly accounted for T-cell counts and diversity one year post-transplant. Recipient T cells and thymic progenitors that survived gave rise to the high TCRbeta diversity observed at day 60 in some patients.

From germline, CDR1 is SQVTM and CDR2 ANQGSEA. CDR3 size: 11 residues. The V gene lost 7 bases and the J gene lost 3 bases, with 10 bases spanning the gap. A library of TCRbeta sequences, prepared with unique molecular identifiers, was generated. Each CDR3 protein is one row after TCRdb ran MiXCR on the PCR reads. Of a few hundred thousand distinct CDR3 sequences listed, 25% are singletons. The genes are TRBV29-1 and TRBJ2-7; D might be TRBD1 (5 bases). The TCR sequence derives from a girl aged 2 to 10 with Fanconi anemia, due to receive a stem cell transplant. Sequencing was performed on PBMCs, taken before TCRalphabeta/CD19-depleted stem cell transplant. CDR3 nucleotide sequence: TGCAGCGCCCTTGACAGCTACGAGCAGTACTTC. It specifies CSALDSYEQYF.